The 30 T cell receptor beta chains presented below share a single source sample, sequenced in a study of T cells in Graves' hyperthyroidism and ophthalmopathy (dated by TCRdb to the late 2010s). The method was multiplex PCR. TCRdb names Illumina HiSeq 2000 as the instrument used. The TCR beta CDR3 regions were amplified from RNA transcripts. A first-round RT-PCR of the TCR CDR3 used the HTBI primer set with the Qiagen OneStep RT-PCR kit. TCRdb's own reprocessing of the public reads used fastp at Q25 and MiXCR and kept productive beta chains. Every CDR3 protein is listed once, alongside the most common genes and DNA of its rows. The sample table records under 350,000 distinct CDR3 sequences; less than 15% of these occur just once. The ten largest clones add up to about 8% of the sample. The sample taken for sequencing was blood. These receptors were obtained from a woman in her 30s with Graves' hyperthyroidism that later progressed to Graves' ophthalmopathy.

This clonotype came up a few times. The chain is built from TRBV19 and TRBJ1-5, with a tentative D call TRBD1 (5 bases). The germline V gene encodes CDR1 LNHDA and CDR2 SQIVND (reference sequence). This CDR3 region has 16 residues. Trimming removed 7 bases from V and 0 bases from J, with 16 bases in between. The CDR3 DNA is TGTGCCAGTACCACGGACACCACGCGTAGCAATCAGCCCCAGCATTTT. As protein: CASTTDTTRSNQPQHF.

This clonotype was picked up many times. The V and J genes are TRBV24-1 and TRBJ2-1, with a tentative D call TRBD1 (5 bases). From germline, CDR1 is KGHDR and CDR2 SFDVKD. This CDR3 contains 12 residues. The V end lost 1 base, the J end lost 12 bases, and 9 bases lay between the germline ends. Written as DNA, the CDR3 is TGTGCCACCAGTGATTTTGGCAGGGCGCAGTTCTTC. Its protein is CATSDFGRAQFF.

This clonotype was observed many times. The V call is TRBV11-2, the J call TRBJ2-3; D uncertain. V dropped 3 bases and J dropped 1 base, with 11 bases sitting between them. The CDR3 has 15 residues. Germline values: CDR1 SGHAT, CDR2 FQNNGV. The CDR3 DNA sequence: TGTGCCAGCAGCTTGTCCTTTGGCGGCACAGATACGCAGTATTTT. Protein sequence: CASSLSFGGTDTQYF.

The rearrangement uses TRBV9 and TRBJ1-2; TRBD1 agrees at 8 bases. The CDR3 loop spans 18 amino acids. Germline V CDR1 and CDR2: SGDLS, YYNGEE. V lost 5 bases, J lost 3 bases, and 18 bases stayed unmatched. The CDR3 region is CASSTEYRGTKGDYGYTF. The CDR3 nucleotides are TGTGCCAGCAGTACCGAGTACAGGGGGACTAAGGGGGACTATGGCTACACCTTC.

Concerning this clonotype: A much larger clonotype is one base distant, so this may be a read error. This chain uses TRBV9 with TRBJ1-6; D ambiguous. The V gene's germline CDR1 is SGDLS and CDR2 YYNGEE. CDR3 length: 14 amino acids. CDR3 amino acids: CASSVTRRDSPPHF. CDR3 DNA: TGTGCCAGCAGCGTGACCCGGAGGGATTCACCCCCCCACTTT. Variable domain in full (rest from reference TRBV9 and TRBJ1-6): DSGVTQTPKHLITATGQRVTLRCSPRSGDLSVYWYQQSLDQGLQFLIQYYNGEERAKGNILERFSAQQFPDLHSELNLSSLELGDSALYFCASSVTRRDSPPHFGNGTRLTVT.

This clonotype has only a few counts. The chain recombines TRBV3-1 with TRBJ2-7; 7 bases agree with TRBD2. The CDR3 is 16 residues long. Germline trimming cut 0 bases from V and 3 bases from J; bases unmatched to any gene: 8. Germline CDR1 and CDR2: LGHDT and YNNKEL (reference sequence). The CDR3 DNA follows: TGTGCCAGCAGCCAAGATCAAGGACTAGATTACTACGAGCAGTACTTC. This encodes CASSQDQGLDYYEQYF.

This clonotype was seen at least ten times. The chain couples TRBV6-1 to TRBJ2-1; D remains unclear. V lost 8 bases and J lost 4, with 6 bases in between. Germline V gene sequence: CDR1 MNHNS, CDR2 SASEGT. The CDR3 has 11 residues. CDR3 DNA sequence: TGTGCCAGCTATGGATACAATGAGCAGTTCTTC. This translates into CASYGYNEQFF.

This clonotype occurred many times. The V gene is TRBV6-2 or TRBV6-3, the J gene TRBJ2-3, with 14 nucleotides matching TRBD2. CDR3 size: 17 residues. The V and J ends lost 6 bases and 6 bases, in that order; junction bases with no gene match: 11. Germline values: CDR1 MNHEY, CDR2 SVGEGT. The CDR3 here is CASSPKGLAGEGDTQYF. The CDR3 DNA reads TGTGCCAGCAGCCCCAAGGGACTAGCGGGAGAAGGGGATACGCAGTATTTT.

This clonotype was seen at least ten times. V is TRBV7-2 and J is TRBJ2-7, with D unclear. CDR1 is SGHTA and CDR2 is FQGNSA in the germline V gene. CDR3 length: 15 residues. Deletions cut 5 bases from V and 5 bases from J, with 19 bases between. CDR3 in amino acids: CASSPSAASHHEQYF. CDR3 bases: TGTGCCAGCAGCCCGTCGGCGGCATCCCACCACGAGCAGTACTTC.

The rearrangement joins TRBV4-1 to TRBJ1-2; TRBD1 agrees at 9 bases. The V gene's germline CDR1 is MGHRA and CDR2 YSYEKL. The junction had 5 bases not matched to a gene; V was cut back by 0 bases and J by 3 bases. This CDR3 spans 16 amino acids. The CDR3, as DNA: TGCGCCAGCAGCCAAGAAAGACAGGGGGGGTACTATGGCTACACCTTC. The encoded protein is CASSQERQGGYYGYTF.

This clonotype turned up a few times. This may be a read error: a much more frequent sequence differs by one nucleotide. This chain uses TRBV10-3 with TRBJ1-2; D unclear. Germline CDR1 ENHRY, CDR2 SYGVKD. The CDR3 loop spans 12 amino acids. The CDR3 reads CAVSEFATGYTF. As DNA, the CDR3 is TGTGCCGTCAGTGAGTTTGCCACGGGCTACACCTTC.

The sample holds many counts of this clonotype. The CDR3 DNA follows: TGTGCCAGCAGCCCACTGGGACTTTCCTCCTACGAGCAGTACTTC. This codes for CASSPLGLSSYEQYF. The chain employs TRBV7-9 and TRBJ2-7; a possible D gene is TRBD2 (6 bases). The V gene's germline CDR1 is SEHNR and CDR2 FQNEAQ (reference sequence). The V end was cut by 5 bases, the J end by 0 bases, with 14 bases between. The CDR3 consists of 15 residues. Based on the CDR3 plus reference TRBV7-9 and TRBJ2-7, the full variable domain is DTGVSQNPRHKITKRGQNVTFRCDPISEHNRLYWYRQTLGQGPEFLTYFQNEAQLEKSRLLSDRFSAERPKGSFSTLEIQRTEQGDSAMYLCASSPLGLSSYEQYFGPGTRLTVT.

This clonotype was counted many times. The DNA for the CDR3 is TGTGCCAGCAGTAATTCATTAGCGACTAGCGGGGGCCAAGAGACCCAGTACTTC. This sequence encodes CASSNSLATSGGQETQYF. This chain connects TRBV6-1 to TRBJ2-5, with 12 bases lining up with TRBD2. Germline V CDR1 and CDR2: MNHNS, SASEGT. The CDR3 extends over 18 amino acids. Trimming cost V 5 bases and J 1 base; bases outside gene matches: 11.

This clonotype was seen many times. This chain links TRBV12-3 or TRBV12-4 with TRBJ1-1; possibly TRBD1 for D (5 bases). The CDR3 is made up of 15 amino acids. Trimming removed 4 bases at V and 3 bases at J, with 15 bases between. CDR3 coding DNA: TGTGCCAGCAGTTGGGGCGGTCGGGGGGACACTGAAGCTTTCTTT. This codes for CASSWGGRGDTEAFF.

This chain joins TRBV28 and TRBJ2-7; TRBD1 matches at 9 bases. Losses at the gene ends were 7 bases for V and 5 bases for J; bases not matched to a gene: 15. This CDR3 is built from 16 residues. Per germline, CDR1 MDHEN and CDR2 SYDVKM. The CDR3 protein is CASTPGSAQGANEQYF. The CDR3 nucleotides are TGTGCCAGCACCCCTGGTTCGGCACAGGGGGCTAACGAGCAGTACTTC.

The chain carries TRBV19 and TRBJ1-5, with D possibly TRBD1 on 5 matching bases. Trimming left V 4 bases short and J 3 bases short, with 13 bases between. CDR3 size: 15 residues. The germline V gene has CDR1 LNHDA and CDR2 SQIVND (reference sequence). CDR3 bases: TGTGCCAGTAGTACAAAACCAGGGAACAATCAGCCCCAGCATTTT. Translation gives CASSTKPGNNQPQHF.

Many counts were recorded for this clonotype. The chain joins TRBV7-2 to TRBJ2-5; TRBD2 aligns across 11 bases. This CDR3 comprises 15 residues. Per the germline V gene, CDR1 is SGHTA and CDR2 is FQGNSA. V was pared by 5 bases and J by 4 bases, with 6 bases of the junction left unmatched. As DNA, the CDR3 is TGTGCCAGCAGCCCTAGCGGGGGGCGCACAGAGACCCAGTACTTC. Protein sequence: CASSPSGGRTETQYF.

This clonotype appeared many times. The chain has TRBV27 and TRBJ1-6; D gene ambiguous. The CDR3 contains 14 residues. Germline values: CDR1 MNHEY, CDR2 SMNVEV (reference sequence). Trimming pared 7 bases from V and 0 bases from J, leaving 7 bases between. CDR3 sequence: CASTFSSYNSPLHF. CDR3 nucleotides: TGTGCCAGCACCTTTAGCTCCTATAATTCACCCCTCCACTTT.

There are many counts of this clonotype. The V gene is TRBV7-6, the J gene TRBJ2-3; 12 bases fit TRBD1. CDR1 SGHVS and CDR2 FNYEAQ come from the germline V gene. The CDR3 runs 17 residues. The V segment lost 5 bases and the J segment 6 bases; nucleotides outside the gene matches: 12. CDR3 sequence: CASSPKLGQGAMDTQYF. The CDR3, as DNA: TGTGCCAGCAGCCCCAAGTTGGGACAGGGGGCAATGGATACGCAGTATTTT.

This clonotype was seen many times. The chain has TRBV7-9 and TRBJ2-3; D gene uncertain. Trimming removed 5 bases at V and 6 bases at J, with 15 bases between. The V gene's germline CDR1 is SEHNR and CDR2 FQNEAQ (reference sequence). This CDR3 is 14 amino acids long. Here the CDR3 reads CASSRTVGEDTQYF. The CDR3 DNA reads as TGTGCCAGCAGCCGCACAGTAGGAGAGGATACGCAGTATTTT.

The chain employs TRBV10-3 and TRBJ2-5; 14 nucleotides agree with TRBD2. The CDR3 sequence is 15 residues long. J lost 5 bases, V lost 6 bases, and 5 bases had no gene match. Germline V gene data show CDR1 as ENHRY and CDR2 as SYGVKD. The DNA for the CDR3 is TGTGCCATCAGGACTAGCGGGAGGGCCGATGAGACCCAGTACTTC. Its protein product is CAIRTSGRADETQYF.

This clonotype was counted ten times or more. The rearrangement joins TRBV28 to TRBJ2-1; 9 bases are a match to TRBD1. The J segment lost 13 bases and the V segment lost 11 bases, leaving 18 bases of the junction unmatched. CDR1 MDHEN and CDR2 SYDVKM come from the germline V gene. The CDR3 runs 14 residues. The CDR3 DNA reads TGTGCCTCAAAAACCTCGGGACAGGGAGGTGTTCAGTTCTTC. Its protein product is CASKTSGQGGVQFF.

This clonotype was counted at least ten times. The V and J genes are TRBV6-2 or TRBV6-3 and TRBJ1-1, with D possibly TRBD1 on 5 matching bases. The V gene's germline CDR1 is MNHEY and CDR2 SVGEGT. CDR3 length: 13 residues. Trimming removed 11 bases from V and 4 bases from J, with 17 bases in between. CDR3 coding DNA: TGTGCCGCGAGGAGGGGCGGTGGCACTGAAGCTTTCTTT. Residues: CAARRGGGTEAFF.

The J gene is TRBJ2-6, the V gene TRBV28; D is undetermined. Trimming removed 3 bases from V and 3 bases from J, with 9 bases in between. The CDR3 extends over 15 amino acids. Germline loops: CDR1 MDHEN, CDR2 SYDVKM. The CDR3 here is CASSFWGSGANVLTF. In DNA, the CDR3 is TGTGCCAGCAGTTTTTGGGGAAGTGGGGCCAACGTCCTGACTTTC. The whole variable domain, remainder taken from reference TRBV28 and TRBJ2-6, is DVKVTQSSRYLVKRTGEKVFLECVQDMDHENMFWYRQDPGLGLRLIYFSYDVKMKEKGDIPEGYSVSREKKERFSLILESASTNQTSMYLCASSFWGSGANVLTFGAGSRLTVL.

The V and J genes are TRBV6-1 and TRBJ2-1; D might be TRBD1 or TRBD2, each matching 5 bases. Trimming stripped 3 bases from V and 8 bases from J, with 11 bases between. CDR3 length equals 13 residues. In germline, CDR1 is MNHNS, CDR2 SASEGT. CDR3 nucleotides: TGTGCCAGCAGTGACTGGGACCCGGATGAGCAGTTCTTC. Its protein product is CASSDWDPDEQFF.

There are a few counts of this clonotype. This chain uses TRBV5-1 with TRBJ2-5, with D unclear. The CDR3 consists of 14 residues. CDR1 and CDR2 from the germline V gene are SGHRS and YFSETQ. Trimming stripped 0 bases from V and 0 bases from J, with 6 bases between. CDR3 region: CASSLGDNQETQYF. The CDR3 DNA reads as TGCGCCAGCAGCTTGGGTGACAACCAAGAGACCCAGTACTTC.

This clonotype came up many times. V and J are TRBV13 and TRBJ2-7, with a possible D match to TRBD2 (6 bases). CDR1 is PRHDT, CDR2 FYEKMQ, per germline (reference sequence). V lost 0 bases and J lost 5, with 11 bases in between. The CDR3 is 14 residues long. The CDR3 DNA follows: TGTGCCAGCAGCTTAGGGGCGGGGACCCACGAGCAGTACTTC. This codes for CASSLGAGTHEQYF.

The CDR3 sequence is CASTPVDSGAGELFF. DNA of the CDR3: TGTGCCAGCACCCCCGTTGACTCGGGGGCCGGGGAGCTGTTTTTT. V usage is TRBV6-1 and J usage is TRBJ2-2, with D possibly matching TRBD2 (6 bases). Trimming left V 7 bases short and J 6 bases short, with 18 bases between. CDR3 size: 15 residues. Germline assignment: CDR1 MNHNS and CDR2 SASEGT.

This clonotype has ten or more counts. The V call is TRBV27, the J call TRBJ2-1; D gene unclear. Looked up from germline, CDR1 is MNHEY and CDR2 is SMNVEV (reference sequence). Trimming stripped 6 bases from V and 13 bases from J, with 19 bases between. The CDR3 is 13 residues long. The CDR3 here is CASRHSAPTSQFF. As DNA, the CDR3 is TGTGCCAGCAGACACAGTGCCCCCACCTCTCAGTTCTTC.

This clonotype was recorded at least ten times. The chain recombines TRBV30 with TRBJ2-7; TRBD1 or TRBD2 may be the D gene (6 bases each). Trimming shortened V by 0 bases and J by 3 bases, and 12 bases separated the two germline ends. This CDR3 is built from 14 residues. Germline V gene sequence: CDR1 GTSNPN, CDR2 SVGIG (reference sequence). The CDR3: CAWSVSGARYEQYF. The CDR3, as DNA: TGTGCCTGGAGTGTTTCGGGGGCCCGCTACGAGCAGTACTTC.